One and the same sample provided the 9 T cell receptor beta chains below, sequenced in a study of blood T cells in healthy people across ages. Primers used in a second PCR of about 7 to 11 cycles were a sample-barcoded 5' primer and a J-beta primer mix. Each CDR3 protein gets one entry after TCRdb re-called the 5' RACE reads with MiXCR. The table lists roughly 930,000 distinct CDR3 sequences, 48% of them singletons. The specimen sequenced was blood. The receptors come from a man between 25 and 39 years old in good health.

This rearrangement joins TRBV2 to TRBJ2-4, with a weak D call TRBD2 (5 bases). The germline V gene encodes CDR1 SNHLY and CDR2 FYNNEI. The CDR3 has 13 residues. With 7 bases removed from V and 5 bases from J, the gap between germline ends came to 12 bases. The CDR3 nucleotides read TGTGCCAGCACTAATCCCGGGGAAAACATTCAGTACTTC. Amino acids: CASTNPGENIQYF.

This clonotype came up a few times. This chain joins TRBV20-1 and TRBJ1-1; unclear D gene. Germline CDR1 reads DFQATT; CDR2 reads SNEGSKA (reference sequence). Trimming shortened V by 3 bases and J by 3 bases, and 17 bases separated the two germline ends. The CDR3 covers 15 residues. This CDR3 is CSASKIIRLDTEAFF. The CDR3 DNA follows: TGCAGTGCTAGTAAAATTATCCGTCTTGACACTGAAGCTTTCTTT.

The V call is TRBV10-3, the J call TRBJ1-1; D might be TRBD1 (6 bases). Trimming took off 11 bases at V and 3 bases at J, with 19 bases between the two ends. The CDR3 contains 14 residues. Looked up from germline, CDR1 is ENHRY and CDR2 is SYGVKD. The CDR3 sequence: CAVKQTGGDTEAFF. The CDR3 coding sequence is TGTGCCGTGAAACAGACAGGAGGGGACACTGAAGCTTTCTTT.

This clonotype was seen a handful of times. The V and J genes are TRBV6-5 and TRBJ2-1, with a tentative D call TRBD1 (6 bases). CDR1 and CDR2 from the germline V gene are MNHEY and SVGAGI. The CDR3 runs to 16 residues. Trimming left V 3 bases short and J 5 bases short, with 17 bases between. The CDR3 DNA reads TGTGCCAGCAGTTATGATCAGGGGACACCTCACAATGAGCAGTTCTTC. This sequence encodes CASSYDQGTPHNEQFF.

This clonotype came up once. J is TRBJ1-4 and V is TRBV28, with D maybe TRBD1 (5 bases). From germline, CDR1 is MDHEN and CDR2 SYDVKM. Trimming left V 4 bases short and J 8 bases short, with 17 bases between. CDR3 length: 15 residues. CDR3 sequence: CASSSYDREQEKLFF. In DNA, the CDR3 is TGTGCCAGCAGTTCCTATGACAGAGAACAAGAAAAACTGTTTTTT. Based on the CDR3 plus reference TRBV28 and TRBJ1-4, the full variable domain is DVKVTQSSRYLVKRTGEKVFLECVQDMDHENMFWYRQDPGLGLRLIYFSYDVKMKEKGDIPEGYSVSREKKERFSLILESASTNQTSMYLCASSSYDREQEKLFFGSGTQLSVL.

This clonotype was counted once. This may be a read error, as it is one base from a much larger clone. The chain joins TRBV4-2 to TRBJ2-7, with 9 bases lining up with TRBD2. CDR1 is LGHNA, CDR2 YNFKEQ, per germline. The length of the CDR3 is 18 residues. The CDR3 DNA reads TGTGCCAACAGCCAAGATGGGGCTAGCGGGACGACCAGCTACGAGCAGTACTTC. Amino acids: CANSQDGASGTTSYEQYF.

This clonotype was detected only once. The chain employs TRBV28 and TRBJ2-7; tentatively, D is TRBD2 (6 bases). Trimming shortened V by 4 bases and J by 3 bases, and 16 bases separated the two germline ends. CDR3 size: 15 residues. The V gene's germline CDR1 is MDHEN and CDR2 SYDVKM. The CDR3: CASSSPGRGFYEQYF. The CDR3 region has the DNA TGTGCCAGCAGTTCTCCGGGACGGGGGTTCTACGAGCAGTACTTC.

The chain links TRBV6-5 to TRBJ2-7, with 9 bases aligning to TRBD1. The V gene end was trimmed by 5 bases and the J gene end by 4 bases; junction bases not matched to a gene: 9. Germline CDR1 reads MNHEY; CDR2 reads SVGAGI. CDR3 size: 15 residues. This chain's CDR3 is CASSRDRAGRYEQYF. The CDR3 DNA follows: TGTGCCAGCAGTCGGGACAGGGCCGGACGGTACGAGCAGTACTTC.

In this sample, this clonotype turned up a few times. CDR3 DNA sequence: TGTGCCAGCAGCGCAGGACTAGCCCAAGAGACCCAGTACTTC. Translating it yields CASSAGLAQETQYF. The chain links TRBV9 to TRBJ2-5, with 8 bases matching TRBD2. CDR3 length: 14 residues. CDR1 and CDR2 from the germline V gene are SGDLS and YYNGEE. With V trimmed by 3 bases and J by 1 base, 2 bases remained unmatched.